Detailed here is one T cell receptor (beta chain). V was pared by 0 bases and J by 12 bases, with 15 bases between. Per the germline V gene, CDR1 is LGHNA and CDR2 is YSLEER. This CDR3 has 14 residues. This sample stems from a study of blood T cell repertoires in COVID-19. Background on the study: Collection of acute and convalescent COVID-19 samples took place in the United States, Italy and Spain.

TCRdb keeps only in-frame clones here, not all; method: immunoSEQ multiplex PCR. The profile shows under 80,000 clones, 86% of them singletons. This receptor was taken from a human donor in a cohort sampled during active COVID-19. The chain couples TRBV4-3 to TRBJ2-4, with no clear D. The sample taken for sequencing was peripheral blood. The CDR3 DNA reads TGCGCCAGCAGCCAAGATCAATTGGCGGCGGCTCAGTACTTC. It codes for CASSQDQLAAAQYF.